These T cell receptor beta chains were read from a single sample in a study of blood T cell repertoires in COVID-19. The table came from immunoSEQ multiplex PCR; TCRdb's copy has only in-frame clones and leaves some out. The sample comprises just over 150,000 clones, around nine tenths of which are singletons, and less than 8.5% rests with the top ten. Material for sequencing was PBMCs or T cells enriched from blood (not recorded which). The receptors were gathered from a woman between 50 and 59 years old who had recovered from COVID-19. Both conserved end residues are part of each CDR3. A D gene is named only where the DNA matches it firmly. The size entry is marked missing in some rows and otherwise reads once, few, many or a size class.

j_gene: TRBJ2-3; v_gene: TRBV9; d_gene: TRBD2; abundance: NA; CDR3aa: CASSELAGVSNTQYF
j_gene: TRBJ2-1; v_gene: TRBV7-9; d_gene: TRBD1; abundance: NA; CDR3aa: CASSPDREQFF
j_gene: TRBJ1-6; v_gene: TRBV6-2/TRBV6-3; d_gene: TRBD1; abundance: once; CDR3aa: CASSPRGQGAETLHF
j_gene: TRBJ2-7; v_gene: TRBV5-1; d_gene: TRBD2; abundance: NA; CDR3aa: CASSHGEGRPSYEQYF
j_gene: TRBJ2-7; v_gene: TRBV9; d_gene: TRBD2; abundance: NA; CDR3aa: CASSEGLSTYEQYF
j_gene: TRBJ1-1; v_gene: TRBV6-1; d_gene: NA; abundance: few; CDR3aa: CASSEARAAEAFF
j_gene: TRBJ2-5; v_gene: TRBV7-3; d_gene: NA; abundance: NA; CDR3aa: CASSFLGGPQETQYF
j_gene: TRBJ2-7; v_gene: TRBV5-1; d_gene: TRBD2; abundance: NA; CDR3aa: CASGRTSGDDEQYF
j_gene: TRBJ1-5; v_gene: TRBV3-1/TRBV3-2; d_gene: NA; abundance: NA; CDR3aa: CASSQTADGMRWPQHF
j_gene: TRBJ1-5; v_gene: TRBV6-2/TRBV6-3; d_gene: TRBD1; abundance: NA; CDR3aa: CASSITGGQPQHF
j_gene: TRBJ2-7; v_gene: TRBV5-1; d_gene: TRBD1; abundance: NA; CDR3aa: CASGTGQGWVEQYF
j_gene: TRBJ2-2; v_gene: TRBV19; d_gene: NA; abundance: NA; CDR3aa: CATEVGGTGELFF
j_gene: TRBJ1-4; v_gene: TRBV4-1; d_gene: TRBD1; abundance: NA; CDR3aa: CASSHTKPGGKTNEKLFF
j_gene: TRBJ1-2; v_gene: TRBV7-2; d_gene: NA; abundance: NA; CDR3aa: CASSRAGKEDGYTF
j_gene: TRBJ2-5; v_gene: TRBV5-1; d_gene: NA; abundance: NA; CDR3aa: CASSLDSAETQYF
j_gene: TRBJ2-7; v_gene: TRBV13; d_gene: TRBD2; abundance: NA; CDR3aa: CASSETSGVYEQYF
j_gene: TRBJ1-5; v_gene: TRBV18; d_gene: NA; abundance: NA; CDR3aa: CASSRGHNSNQPQHF
j_gene: TRBJ2-2; v_gene: TRBV11-2; d_gene: NA; abundance: NA; CDR3aa: CASSLVRAGGELFF
j_gene: TRBJ2-5; v_gene: TRBV25-1; d_gene: NA; abundance: NA; CDR3aa: CASRHRIGGTQYF
j_gene: TRBJ2-5; v_gene: TRBV5-1; d_gene: NA; abundance: NA; CDR3aa: CASSSLGTETQYF
j_gene: TRBJ1-1; v_gene: TRBV7-9; d_gene: NA; abundance: NA; CDR3aa: CASSSLGGVTEAFF
j_gene: TRBJ2-1; v_gene: TRBV27; d_gene: NA; abundance: NA; CDR3aa: CASSLSGPNEQFF
j_gene: TRBJ2-2; v_gene: TRBV15; d_gene: NA; abundance: NA; CDR3aa: CATSRTTGELFF
j_gene: TRBJ2-5; v_gene: TRBV24-1; d_gene: TRBD2; abundance: NA; CDR3aa: CATSAASGLQETQYF
j_gene: TRBJ1-2; v_gene: TRBV5-4; d_gene: NA; abundance: few; CDR3aa: CASSPAPGGYGYTF
j_gene: TRBJ2-7; v_gene: TRBV11-3; d_gene: TRBD2; abundance: NA; CDR3aa: CASSSGLAGSYEQYF
j_gene: TRBJ1-4; v_gene: TRBV7-2; d_gene: NA; abundance: NA; CDR3aa: CASSSLGQPNEKLFF
j_gene: TRBJ2-1; v_gene: TRBV3-1/TRBV3-2; d_gene: TRBD2; abundance: NA; CDR3aa: CASSQASGGRRGEQFF
j_gene: TRBJ1-6; v_gene: TRBV15; d_gene: NA; abundance: NA; CDR3aa: CATSPARINSPLHF
j_gene: TRBJ2-6; v_gene: TRBV19; d_gene: TRBD1; abundance: NA; CDR3aa: CASTSGGSGANVLTF
j_gene: TRBJ1-3; v_gene: TRBV9; d_gene: NA; abundance: NA; CDR3aa: CASSVAGEAAKGNTIYF
j_gene: TRBJ2-1; v_gene: TRBV3-1/TRBV3-2; d_gene: TRBD2; abundance: NA; CDR3aa: CASSRIAGGPGNEQFF
j_gene: TRBJ1-2; v_gene: TRBV6-5; d_gene: NA; abundance: NA; CDR3aa: CASRAAVPGVGYTF
j_gene: TRBJ2-5; v_gene: TRBV4-3; d_gene: NA; abundance: NA; CDR3aa: CASSQAGLETQYF
j_gene: TRBJ1-2; v_gene: TRBV5-1; d_gene: NA; abundance: NA; CDR3aa: CASSLGQNYGYTF
j_gene: TRBJ1-1; v_gene: TRBV7-2; d_gene: TRBD1; abundance: NA; CDR3aa: CASSLWTGIGTTEAFF
j_gene: TRBJ1-1; v_gene: TRBV12-3/TRBV12-4; d_gene: NA; abundance: NA; CDR3aa: CASTAGTEAFF
j_gene: TRBJ1-2; v_gene: TRBV18; d_gene: NA; abundance: NA; CDR3aa: CASSPGGVYGYTF
j_gene: TRBJ2-7; v_gene: TRBV29-1; d_gene: TRBD1; abundance: NA; CDR3aa: CSVELGQGKQYF
j_gene: TRBJ2-7; v_gene: TRBV6-5; d_gene: NA; abundance: NA; CDR3aa: CASSYLQSGEQYF
j_gene: TRBJ2-3; v_gene: TRBV11-2; d_gene: TRBD2; abundance: NA; CDR3aa: CASSFASVRAGGSDTQYF
j_gene: TRBJ1-1; v_gene: TRBV9; d_gene: TRBD1; abundance: NA; CDR3aa: CASSGRTGNMNTEAFF
j_gene: TRBJ2-7; v_gene: TRBV19; d_gene: NA; abundance: NA; CDR3aa: CASSRVGGSYEQYF
j_gene: TRBJ1-2; v_gene: TRBV5-5; d_gene: NA; abundance: NA; CDR3aa: CASSLQGRDGYTF
j_gene: TRBJ1-3; v_gene: TRBV18; d_gene: NA; abundance: NA; CDR3aa: CASSPPASGSSGNTIYF
j_gene: TRBJ1-2; v_gene: TRBV19; d_gene: NA; abundance: NA; CDR3aa: CASMGGGRGYGYTF
j_gene: TRBJ1-3; v_gene: TRBV9; d_gene: NA; abundance: NA; CDR3aa: CASSVASGPSGNTIYF
j_gene: TRBJ1-2; v_gene: TRBV9; d_gene: TRBD1; abundance: NA; CDR3aa: CASSPKGQGSGYTF
j_gene: TRBJ1-5; v_gene: TRBV11-3; d_gene: NA; abundance: NA; CDR3aa: CASSVRDNQPQHF
j_gene: TRBJ1-1; v_gene: TRBV15; d_gene: TRBD1; abundance: NA; CDR3aa: CATSRDGPGGANTEAFF
j_gene: TRBJ2-7; v_gene: TRBV6-5; d_gene: TRBD2; abundance: NA; CDR3aa: CASSLAGGSYEQYF
j_gene: TRBJ1-1; v_gene: TRBV15; d_gene: NA; abundance: NA; CDR3aa: CATSRDTTPNTEAFF
j_gene: TRBJ1-4; v_gene: TRBV5-1; d_gene: NA; abundance: once; CDR3aa: CASSLTFTVAANEKLFF
j_gene: TRBJ2-5; v_gene: TRBV7-7; d_gene: NA; abundance: NA; CDR3aa: CASSLRQIQGQRSETQYF